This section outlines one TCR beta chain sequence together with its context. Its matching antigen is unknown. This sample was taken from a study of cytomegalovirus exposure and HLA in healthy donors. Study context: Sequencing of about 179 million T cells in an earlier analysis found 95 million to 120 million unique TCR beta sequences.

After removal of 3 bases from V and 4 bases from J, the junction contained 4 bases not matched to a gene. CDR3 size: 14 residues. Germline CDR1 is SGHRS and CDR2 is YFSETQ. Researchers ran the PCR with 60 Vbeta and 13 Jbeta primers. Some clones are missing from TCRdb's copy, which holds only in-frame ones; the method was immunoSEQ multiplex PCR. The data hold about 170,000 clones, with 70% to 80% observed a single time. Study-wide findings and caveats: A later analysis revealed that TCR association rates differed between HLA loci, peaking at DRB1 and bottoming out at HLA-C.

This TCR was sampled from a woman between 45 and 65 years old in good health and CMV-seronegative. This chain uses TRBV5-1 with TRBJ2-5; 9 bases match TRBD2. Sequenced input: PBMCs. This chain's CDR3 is CASSWASGIETQYF. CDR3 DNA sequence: TGCGCCAGCAGCTGGGCTAGCGGGATAGAGACCCAGTACTTC.